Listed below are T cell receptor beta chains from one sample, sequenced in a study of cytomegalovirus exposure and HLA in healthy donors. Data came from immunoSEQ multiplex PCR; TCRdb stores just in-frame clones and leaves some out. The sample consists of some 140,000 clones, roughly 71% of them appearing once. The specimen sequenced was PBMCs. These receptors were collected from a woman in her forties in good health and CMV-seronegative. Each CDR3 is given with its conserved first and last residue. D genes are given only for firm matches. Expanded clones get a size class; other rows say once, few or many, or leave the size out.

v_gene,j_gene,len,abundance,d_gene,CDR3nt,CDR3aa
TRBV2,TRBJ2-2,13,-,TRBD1,TGTGCCAGCAGTCGCGGGACAGGCGGGGAGCTGTTTTTT,CASSRGTGGELFF
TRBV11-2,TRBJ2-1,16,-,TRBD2,TGTGCCAGCAGCCTCCCTAGCGGGGGGGCCTACAATGAGCAGTTCTTC,CASSLPSGGAYNEQFF
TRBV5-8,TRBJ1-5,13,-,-,TGTGCCAGCAGCTTGGTAGGCAATCAGCCCCAGCATTTT,CASSLVGNQPQHF
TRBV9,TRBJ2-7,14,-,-,TGTGCCAGCAGCGTAGGCAGTCAAGCCTACGAGCAGTACTTC,CASSVGSQAYEQYF
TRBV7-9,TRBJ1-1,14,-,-,TGTGCCAGCAGCCCCACAGAGATGAACACTGAAGCTTTCTTT,CASSPTEMNTEAFF
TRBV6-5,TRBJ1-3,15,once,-,TGTGCCAGCAGTTACTCCGCGGGGAATGGAAACACCATATATTTT,CASSYSAGNGNTIYF
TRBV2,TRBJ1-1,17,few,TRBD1,TGTGCCAGCAGTGTGGGGCCCGGGACAGGGACCGGGGATGAAGCTTTCTTT,CASSVGPGTGTGDEAFF
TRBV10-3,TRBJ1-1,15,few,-,TGTGCCATCAGTGAGTCCCCGGGGGGGACAACTGAAGCTTTCTTT,CAISESPGGTTEAFF
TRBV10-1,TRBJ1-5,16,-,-,TGCGCCAGCAGTGAAACCCGGGGTTATAGCAATCAGCCCCAGCATTTT,CASSETRGYSNQPQHF
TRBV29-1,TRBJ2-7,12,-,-,TGCAGCGTTGCAGGCTATACCTACGAGCAGTACTTC,CSVAGYTYEQYF
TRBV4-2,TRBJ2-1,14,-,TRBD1,TGTGCCAGCACCGGACAGGGCTCCTACAATGAGCAGTTCTTC,CASTGQGSYNEQFF
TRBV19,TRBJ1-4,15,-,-,TGTGCCAGTAGTACGGGGGGTGCAACTAATGAAAAACTGTTTTTT,CASSTGGATNEKLFF
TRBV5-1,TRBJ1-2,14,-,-,TGCGCCAGCAGCTTTCAGGGAGGACCGGAGGGCTACACCTTC,CASSFQGGPEGYTF
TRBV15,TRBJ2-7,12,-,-,TGTGCCACCACCTCGTCGGGGTACGAGCAGTACTTC,CATTSSGYEQYF
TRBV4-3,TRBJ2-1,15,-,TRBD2,TGCGCCAGCAGCCAGACCGCGGGGGACTACAATGAGCAGTTCTTC,CASSQTAGDYNEQFF
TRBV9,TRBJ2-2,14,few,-,TGTGCCAGCAGCGTAGTCCAGGGCACCGGGGAGCTGTTTTTT,CASSVVQGTGELFF
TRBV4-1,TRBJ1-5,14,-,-,TGCGCCAGCAGCCAAGGACCGGGGTATCAGCCCCAGCATTTT,CASSQGPGYQPQHF
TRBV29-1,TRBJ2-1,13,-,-,TGCAGCGTTGACCAGGGGTTGAGGAATGAGCAGTTCTTC,CSVDQGLRNEQFF
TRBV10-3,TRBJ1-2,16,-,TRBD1,TGTGCCATCAGGCCGGGACAGGGAAACATTGGGAATGGCTACACCTTC,CAIRPGQGNIGNGYTF
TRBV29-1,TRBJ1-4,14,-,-,TGCAGCGTTGATGGGCACGGAACTAATGAAAAACTGTTTTTT,CSVDGHGTNEKLFF
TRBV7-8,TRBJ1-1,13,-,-,TGTGCCAGCTCCCTGACAGTGAACACTGAAGCTTTCTTT,CASSLTVNTEAFF
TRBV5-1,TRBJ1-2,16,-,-,TGCGCCAGCAGCTCCTCGGCTCGGGTTGGTTACTATGGCTACACCTTC,CASSSSARVGYYGYTF
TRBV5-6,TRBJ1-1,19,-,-,TGTGCCATCAGCTTCTCAGATGGGACTAGGGGACCGGTGAACACTGAAGCTTTCTTT,CAISFSDGTRGPVNTEAFF
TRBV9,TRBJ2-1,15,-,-,TGTGCCAGCAGCGTAGGACAGGTATCCTACAATGAGCAGTTCTTC,CASSVGQVSYNEQFF
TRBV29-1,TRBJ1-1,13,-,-,TGCAGCGTTGAAATAGCCAGGGGCGCTGAAGCTTTCTTT,CSVEIARGAEAFF
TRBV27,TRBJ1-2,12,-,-,TGTGCCAGCAGAACAGGAGGGGCTGGCTACACCTTC,CASRTGGAGYTF
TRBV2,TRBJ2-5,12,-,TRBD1,TGTGCCAGTTTCAGGGGACAGGAGACCCAGTACTTC,CASFRGQETQYF
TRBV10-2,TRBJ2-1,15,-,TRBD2,TGCGCCAGCAGAACTAGCGGAATCTCCTACAATGAGCAGTTCTTC,CASRTSGISYNEQFF
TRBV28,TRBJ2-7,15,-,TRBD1,TGTGCCAGCACCTCCCCTGGGACAGGGAGCTACGAGCAGTACTTC,CASTSPGTGSYEQYF
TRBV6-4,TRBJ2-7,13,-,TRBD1,TGTGCCAGCAACCTACAGGGGGTGTACGAGCAGTACTTC,CASNLQGVYEQYF
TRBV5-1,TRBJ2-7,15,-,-,TGCGCCAGCAGCTTGGATCTCCGGTCGCCCTACGAGCAGTACTTC,CASSLDLRSPYEQYF
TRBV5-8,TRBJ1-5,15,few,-,TGTGCCAGCAGCAGACGGACCGCAGGGCGTCAGCCCCAGCATTTT,CASSRRTAGRQPQHF
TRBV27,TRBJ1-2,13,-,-,TGTGCCAGCAGTTTTACAGCCACCCGTGGCTACACCTTC,CASSFTATRGYTF
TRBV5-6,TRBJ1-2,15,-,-,TGTGCCAGCAGCTTGGGTCTTGGACAGCAAACTGGCTACACCTTC,CASSLGLGQQTGYTF
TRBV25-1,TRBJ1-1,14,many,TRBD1,TGTGCCAGCAGTGATCCCGACAGGGCCACTGAAGCTTTCTTT,CASSDPDRATEAFF
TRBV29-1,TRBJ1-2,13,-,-,TGCAGCGTTGGGCCAGAGGGTGACTATGGCTACACCTTC,CSVGPEGDYGYTF
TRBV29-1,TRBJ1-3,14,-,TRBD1,TGCAGCGTTGAAGGGGGACAGACTGGAAACACCATATATTTT,CSVEGGQTGNTIYF
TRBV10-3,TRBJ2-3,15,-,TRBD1,TGTGCCATCCATCCCGGGCAGGGGGCAACAGATACGCAGTATTTT,CAIHPGQGATDTQYF
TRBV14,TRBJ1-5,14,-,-,TGTGCCAGCAGCCAAGGACAGAACAATCAGCCCCAGCATTTT,CASSQGQNNQPQHF
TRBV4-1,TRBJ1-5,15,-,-,TGCGCCAGCAGCCAAGATCGGGGTAGCAATCAGCCCCAGCATTTT,CASSQDRGSNQPQHF
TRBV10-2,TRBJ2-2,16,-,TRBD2,TGCGCCAGCAGAGGATCTAGCGGGGGTAACACCGGGGAGCTGTTTTTT,CASRGSSGGNTGELFF
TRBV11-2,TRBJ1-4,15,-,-,TGTGCCAGCAGCTTATATGGGGAGGTTGGTGAAAAACTGTTTTTT,CASSLYGEVGEKLFF
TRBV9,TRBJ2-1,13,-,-,TGTGCCAGCAGCGCAGGGAACAGCTATGAGCAGTTCTTC,CASSAGNSYEQFF
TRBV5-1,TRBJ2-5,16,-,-,TGCGCCAGCAGCTTGGCGGGGTTGCAGCACCAAGAGACCCAGTACTTC,CASSLAGLQHQETQYF
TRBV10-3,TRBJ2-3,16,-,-,TGTGCCATCAGTGAGGTATCAACAGGGATCACAGATACGCAGTATTTT,CAISEVSTGITDTQYF